The 10 T cell receptor beta chains given below trace back to one sample, sequenced in a study of a mutant IDH1 vaccine in newly diagnosed glioma. These receptors' targets are unknown. Clones were sequenced by immunoSEQ multiplex PCR, and TCRdb holds only the in-frame ones, with some missing. The sample lists around 31,000 clones; approximately 78% were seen once. Time point meaning: week 11, during vaccination. The study gave 300 ug of mutant IDH1 20-mer peptide per vaccine dose, with topical imiquimod. Sequencing was performed on PBMCs, taken from a glioma patient whose treatment included an IDH1 peptide vaccine. All receptors derive from a man aged 30 to 45 with glioma.

In its sample, this clone was seen once. This chain connects TRBV6-1 to TRBJ1-6; TRBD1 aligns across 8 bases. CDR1 is MNHNS, CDR2 SASEGT, per germline. The V gene end was trimmed by 3 bases and the J gene end by 8 bases; junction bases not matched to a gene: 6. CDR3 length: 15 amino acids. The CDR3 loop reads CASSDFTGGHSPLHF. Written as DNA, the CDR3 is TGTGCCAGCAGTGACTTCACAGGGGGTCATTCACCCCTCCACTTT.

This clone was detected once. The chain recombines TRBV15 with TRBJ2-7; 9 positions match TRBD1. The germline gives CDR1 LNHNV, CDR2 YYDKDF (reference sequence). The CDR3 is made up of 14 amino acids. V lost 5 bases, J lost 6 bases, and 8 bases stayed unmatched. The DNA for the CDR3 is TGTGCCACCAGCCGTTCCGGGACAGGGTCCGAGCAGTACTTC. The encoded protein is CATSRSGTGSEQYF. The entire variable domain, with the rest obtained from reference TRBV15 and TRBJ2-7, is as follows: DAMVIQNPRYQVTQFGKPVTLSCSQTLNHNVMYWYQQKSSQAPKLLFHYYDKDFNNEADTPDNFQSRRPNTSFCFLDIRSPGLGDTAMYLCATSRSGTGSEQYFGPGTRLTVT.

The gene calls are TRBV2 and TRBJ1-4; D remains unclear. Trimming shortened V by 6 bases and J by 1 base, and 9 bases separated the two germline ends. Germline CDR1 is SNHLY and CDR2 is FYNNEI. The CDR3 runs 14 residues. CDR3 loop: CASRSFRTNEKLFF. Written as DNA, the CDR3 is TGTGCCAGCAGGAGTTTCAGAACTAATGAAAAACTGTTTTTT.

J is TRBJ2-3 and V is TRBV10-3; a possible D gene is TRBD1 (6 bases). CDR1 ENHRY and CDR2 SYGVKD come from the germline V gene. CDR3 length: 14 residues. Deletions cut 2 bases from V and 3 bases from J, with 9 bases between. The CDR3 protein is CAISERQDTDTQYF. The CDR3 DNA follows: TGTGCCATCAGTGAGCGACAGGATACAGATACGCAGTATTTT.

This clone appeared a single time. The chain has TRBV5-4 and TRBJ1-2; 10 bases are shared with TRBD1. J gave up 7 bases and V 4 bases, and 10 bases lay outside the gene matches. The CDR3 totals 15 residues. Germline CDR1 and CDR2: SGHNT and YYREEE (reference sequence). The CDR3 region is CASSPPGTGAGGYTF. The DNA of the CDR3 is TGTGCCAGCAGCCCCCCCGGGACAGGGGCGGGTGGCTACACCTTC.

This chain uses TRBV19 with TRBJ2-7; 9 nucleotides line up with TRBD1. The J segment lost 2 bases and the V segment lost 9 bases, leaving 5 bases of the junction unmatched. The CDR3 is made up of 13 amino acids. Germline V gene lookup returns CDR1 LNHDA and CDR2 SQIVND (reference sequence). The CDR3 DNA is TGTGCCAGCACCGGGACAGGGACCTACGAGCAGTACTTC. Translated, it gives CASTGTGTYEQYF.

V is TRBV7-9 and J is TRBJ1-5; no reliable D call. Looked up from germline, CDR1 is SEHNR and CDR2 is FQNEAQ (reference sequence). This CDR3 is 13 amino acids long. Trimming pared 5 bases from V and 0 bases from J, leaving 5 bases between. The CDR3 spells CASSQDSNQPQHF. In DNA form, the CDR3 reads TGTGCCAGCAGCCAGGATAGCAATCAGCCCCAGCATTTT.

The chain links TRBV9 to TRBJ2-1, with 9 positions matching TRBD2. Germline values: CDR1 SGDLS, CDR2 YYNGEE. This CDR3 contains 16 residues. V gave up 4 bases and J gave up 5 bases; unmatched junction bases: 10. In nucleotides, the CDR3 is TGTGCCAGCAGCCGAGGGGCGGGGGGGCCCCACAATGAGCAGTTCTTC. Protein: CASSRGAGGPHNEQFF.

This clone appeared once. V gene TRBV5-1 combines with J gene TRBJ2-1; D not resolved. CDR3 length: 12 amino acids. With 2 bases removed from V and 3 bases from J, the gap between germline ends came to 3 bases. Looked up from germline, CDR1 is SGHRS and CDR2 is YFSETQ. CDR3 region: CASSLSYNEQFF. The DNA of the CDR3 is TGCGCCAGCAGCTTAAGCTACAATGAGCAGTTCTTC.

This clone was counted only a few times. This chain uses TRBV7-2 with TRBJ2-1; 7 bases fit TRBD2. From germline, CDR1 is SGHTA and CDR2 FQGNSA. The ends lost 0 bases at V and 7 bases at J; junction bases unmatched: 3. There are 14 residues in the CDR3. For the CDR3, the DNA is TGTGCCAGCAGCTTAGCGGGAGGGTCGAATGAGCAGTTCTTC. Protein: CASSLAGGSNEQFF.